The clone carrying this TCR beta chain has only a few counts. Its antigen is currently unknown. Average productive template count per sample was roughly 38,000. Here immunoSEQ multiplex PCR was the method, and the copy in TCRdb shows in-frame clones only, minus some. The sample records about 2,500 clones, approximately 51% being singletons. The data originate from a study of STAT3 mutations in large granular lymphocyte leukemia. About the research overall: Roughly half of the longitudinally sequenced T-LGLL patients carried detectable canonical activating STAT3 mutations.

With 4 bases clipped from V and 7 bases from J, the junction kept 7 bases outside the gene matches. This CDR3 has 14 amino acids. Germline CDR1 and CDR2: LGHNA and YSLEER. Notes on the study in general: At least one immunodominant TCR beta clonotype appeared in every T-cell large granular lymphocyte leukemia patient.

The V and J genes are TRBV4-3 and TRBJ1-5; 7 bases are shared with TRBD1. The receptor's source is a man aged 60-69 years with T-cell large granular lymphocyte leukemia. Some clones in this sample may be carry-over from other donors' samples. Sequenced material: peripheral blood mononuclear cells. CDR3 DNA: TGCGCCAGCAGCCTCGACAGGGCGTCCCAGCCCCAGCATTTT. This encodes CASSLDRASQPQHF.